These T cell receptor beta chains were read from a single sample in a study of shared clonotypes between healthy human individuals. Generated by immunoSEQ multiplex PCR, the TCRdb table keeps only in-frame clones and is missing some. The sample yields about 1.1 million clones, 60% to 80% seen once. The source material was memory CD4+ T cells from PBMCs. These receptor sequences come from a man aged 18 to 30 in good health. Some clones in this sample may be carry-over from other donors' samples. CDR3s include the opening cysteine and the closing phenylalanine or tryptophan. The D gene is left open where the match is weak. The size field is filled for only some rows; it gives once, few, many or a size class.

j_call cdr3_length clone_size d_call v_call cdr3_nt cdr3_aa
TRBJ2-7 14 - TRBD1 TRBV4-1 TGCGCCAGCAGTCCTGGACTCACAGGGGGCGAGCAGTACTTC CASSPGLTGGEQYF
TRBJ1-2 15 - - TRBV7-2 TGTGCCAGCAGCCACGCGGGGTTGGGGGCGAGGGGCTACACCTTC CASSHAGLGARGYTF
TRBJ1-1 16 - - TRBV27 TGTGCCAGCAGTCCTCGAGGCTCTACAGGGTACACTGAAGCTTTCTTT CASSPRGSTGYTEAFF
TRBJ1-4 14 - - TRBV5-1 TGCGCCAGCAGCACCGGGCCTACTAATGAAAAACTGTTTTTT CASSTGPTNEKLFF
TRBJ1-2 13 - - TRBV28 TGTGCCAGCAGTTCCCAGTTGAACTATGGCTACACCTTC CASSSQLNYGYTF
TRBJ2-7 14 - TRBD2 TRBV11-2 TGTGCCAGCAGCTCGAGCGGGAGGGGGTACGAGCAGTACTTC CASSSSGRGYEQYF
TRBJ1-3 14 few TRBD1 TRBV5-1 TGCGCCAGCAGCGCAGGGGGCTCTGGAAACACCATATATTTT CASSAGGSGNTIYF
TRBJ2-5 15 - TRBD1 TRBV9 TGTGCCAGCAGCACAAGGGGACAGGGAGGGGAGACCCAGTACTTC CASSTRGQGGETQYF
TRBJ2-7 14 - - TRBV28 TGTGCCAGCAGTTTATTGAGGGACACTGGGGAGCAGTACTTC CASSLLRDTGEQYF
TRBJ2-5 12 - TRBD1 TRBV29-1 TGCAGCGTGGGGACAGACAAAGAGACCCAGTACTTC CSVGTDKETQYF
TRBJ1-5 15 - - TRBV2 TGTGCCAGCAGTGGCCCGGGGGGTCTGAATCAGCCCCAGCATTTT CASSGPGGLNQPQHF
TRBJ1-1 15 - - TRBV5-1 TGCGCCAGCAGCAACATTGGAGGGCCGGGCGCTGAAGCTTTCTTT CASSNIGGPGAEAFF
TRBJ1-1 14 - - TRBV9 TGTGCCAGCAGCCCCTGGTCTGGGAACACTGAAGCTTTCTTT CASSPWSGNTEAFF
TRBJ1-2 14 - - TRBV5-1 TGCGCCAGCAGCGAGGGGATAGCTAACTATGGCTACACCTTC CASSEGIANYGYTF
TRBJ1-2 11 - - TRBV5-8 TGTGCCAGCAGCACAGGTTTTAGCTACACCTTC CASSTGFSYTF
TRBJ1-3 18 - - TRBV5-6 TGTGCCAGCAGCCCATCCATCTCCCGACACCCCAGAGGAAACACCATATATTTT CASSPSISRHPRGNTIYF
TRBJ2-7 19 - - TRBV7-2 TGTGCCAGCAGCTATAGAGGAGGGCAGGGGCTTTGGGGGGCCTACGAGCAGTACTTC CASSYRGGQGLWGAYEQYF
TRBJ1-4 16 - - TRBV19 TGTGCCAGTAGTAGTCGGCCGGGACTGGGAAATGAAAAACTGTTTTTT CASSSRPGLGNEKLFF
TRBJ2-5 15 - TRBD2 TRBV9 TGTGCCAGCAGCGTGCTAGCCTCGGGGGGAGAGACCCAGTACTTC CASSVLASGGETQYF
TRBJ2-5 14 once - TRBV29-1 TGCAGCGTTAACCGGGCGGCAGGGACCGAGACCCAGTACTTC CSVNRAAGTETQYF
TRBJ2-1 15 - TRBD2 TRBV19 TGTGCCACCACACCGGGACTAGCGGGAGCTCGGAGGCAGTTCTTC CATTPGLAGARRQFF
TRBJ1-2 14 few - TRBV6-1 TGTGCCAGCAGTGAAGCGCATCAGTCCTATGGCTACACCTTC CASSEAHQSYGYTF
TRBJ1-2 17 - - TRBV4-3 TGCGCCAGCAGCCAAGATCGGGGTAGGCGGGGAGTCTATGGCTACACCTTC CASSQDRGRRGVYGYTF
TRBJ1-2 15 - TRBD1 TRBV9 TGTGCCAGCAGTTACCGGGACAGGGTAAACTATGGCTACACCTTC CASSYRDRVNYGYTF
TRBJ1-3 10 - - TRBV6-1 TGTGCCAGCAGTGCATACACCATATATTTT CASSAYTIYF
TRBJ2-2 16 - - TRBV7-8 TGTGCCAGCAGCTTAGGGGGGAGGCTGGAGGGCGGGGAGCTGTTTTTT CASSLGGRLEGGELFF
TRBJ2-3 15 - - TRBV5-1 TGCGCCAGCAGCTTGGCCGTGTCTAGCACAGATACGCAGTATTTT CASSLAVSSTDTQYF
TRBJ1-4 13 - - TRBV19 TGTGCCAGCACGGGCCAAGGGCGTGAAAAACTGTTTTTT CASTGQGREKLFF
TRBJ1-1 17 - - TRBV21-1 TGTGCCAGCAGCAAATTAGGGACAGGGGGCGCGGACACTGAAGCTTTCTTT CASSKLGTGGADTEAFF
TRBJ2-3 14 - - TRBV5-1 TGCGCCAGCAGCACCCTGGGATACACAGATACGCAGTATTTT CASSTLGYTDTQYF
TRBJ2-5 15 - - TRBV4-1 TGCGCCAGCAGGAAAGAGCGGGTCGGTGGAGAGACCCAGTACTTC CASRKERVGGETQYF
TRBJ2-1 16 - TRBD1 TRBV6-6 TGTGCCAGCAGTTACAGTGGCTCAGGGGGCTACAATGAGCAGTTCTTC CASSYSGSGGYNEQFF
TRBJ2-1 11 - TRBD1 TRBV20-1 TGCAGTGCTAGAACCAGGACAGGCGGGTTCTTC CSARTRTGGFF
TRBJ2-2 16 - TRBD2 TRBV5-1 TGCGCCAGCAGCTCCGGGACTAGCGGGAACACCGGGGAGCTGTTTTTT CASSSGTSGNTGELFF
TRBJ1-1 14 - - TRBV11-2 TGTGCCAGCAGCCCATACGAACTGAACACTGAAGCTTTCTTT CASSPYELNTEAFF
TRBJ2-7 14 - TRBD1 TRBV6-6 TGTGCCAGCAGTTATGGGACAGGGCTGGTCGAGCAGTACTTC CASSYGTGLVEQYF
TRBJ1-1 14 - TRBD1 TRBV2 TGTGCCAGCAGTGAAGACAGGGGATGGTCTGAAGCTTTCTTT CASSEDRGWSEAFF
TRBJ1-2 17 - TRBD1 TRBV10-3 TGTGCCATCAGTGAGTTTGGGACAGGGGGCGCCGGCTATGGCTACACCTTC CAISEFGTGGAGYGYTF
TRBJ1-2 14 - - TRBV28 TGTGCCAGCAGCCTGACAGATCACCCCAGAGGCTACACCTTC CASSLTDHPRGYTF
TRBJ2-1 12 - - TRBV7-2 TGTGCCAGCAGCCCCACCGGAGATGAGCAGTTCTTC CASSPTGDEQFF
TRBJ2-2 16 - - TRBV7-2 TGTGCCAGCAGCTTGAACAGCGCGGGAATGACCGGGGAGCTGTTTTTT CASSLNSAGMTGELFF
TRBJ2-7 14 - - TRBV5-1 TGCGCCAGCAGCGTGGCCGACAGTCTGGGCGAGCAGTACTTC CASSVADSLGEQYF
TRBJ2-2 16 - - TRBV6-5 TGTGCCAGCAGTTACTCGATTCTTGGAATGGGAGGGGAGCTGTTTTTT CASSYSILGMGGELFF
TRBJ1-2 11 - - TRBV28 TGTGCCAGCAGCGGGACGACAGGCTACACCTTC CASSGTTGYTF
TRBJ2-7 14 - - TRBV29-1 TGCAGCGTTGAAGGTACCCTCAGGGGGGACGAGCAGTACTTC CSVEGTLRGDEQYF
TRBJ2-6 13 - - TRBV7-9 TGTGCCACCTCCCGGGAAGGGGCCAACGTCCTGACTTTC CATSREGANVLTF
TRBJ2-1 16 few TRBD2 TRBV15 TGTGCCACCAGCATGAACGGGAGGCGCGTTCTCAATGAGCAGTTCTTC CATSMNGRRVLNEQFF
TRBJ2-5 16 - TRBD1 TRBV5-1 TGCGCCAGCAGCGCCCGGACAGGGGGCGTAGGGGAGACCCAGTACTTC CASSARTGGVGETQYF